Following are 5 T cell receptor beta chains from one sample sequenced in a study of cytomegalovirus exposure and HLA in healthy donors (dated by TCRdb to the late 2010s). The protocol used for the library was the immunoSEQ multiplex PCR assay. The multiplex PCR relied on a mix of 60 forward primers for TCR Vbeta segments and 13 reverse primers for TCR Jbeta segments. TCRdb retrieved this table from immuneACCESS and kept in-frame rearrangements only. Not all clones are present; in checked studies, unresolved V genes account for under half, and no reason is known for the remainder. This sample lists some 110,000 clones; around 78% were detected once. The biggest ten clones account for less than 4.5% of the sample. Sequenced: PBMCs. Source of these receptors: a man aged 40-50 years in good health and CMV-seronegative.

The chain has TRBV28 and TRBJ1-1; possibly TRBD1 for D (5 bases). The CDR3 runs 13 residues. V was cut by 1 base and J by 4 bases, with 7 bases left in between. Germline assignment: CDR1 MDHEN and CDR2 SYDVKM. CDR3 sequence (DNA): TGTGCCAGCAGTTTATTAGGGGTCACTGAAGCTTTCTTT. Amino acids: CASSLLGVTEAFF. The full variable domain, its missing parts supplied by reference TRBV28 and TRBJ1-1, is DVKVTQSSRYLVKRTGEKVFLECVQDMDHENMFWYRQDPGLGLRLIYFSYDVKMKEKGDIPEGYSVSREKKERFSLILESASTNQTSMYLCASSLLGVTEAFFGQGTRLTVV.

The CDR3 nucleotides are TGTGCCGGATCCACAGGGGGCTATGGCTACACCTTC. The encoded protein is CAGSTGGYGYTF. The chain links TRBV6-6 to TRBJ1-2; TRBD1 matches 8 bases. Per the germline V gene, CDR1 is MNHNY and CDR2 is SVGAGI (reference sequence). The CDR3 consists of 12 residues. Trimming cost V 11 bases and J 4 bases; bases outside gene matches: 6.

The CDR3 is CASSPFGTAISPLHF. Here the CDR3 DNA reads TGTGCCAGCAGCCCCTTTGGGACAGCGATATCACCCCTCCACTTT. The chain links TRBV9 to TRBJ1-6, with TRBD1 matching over 7 bases. The V gene end was trimmed by 4 bases and the J gene end by 10 bases; junction bases not matched to a gene: 11. CDR1 is SGDLS and CDR2 is YYNGEE in the germline V gene. The CDR3 covers 15 residues.

The rearrangement uses TRBV11-2 and TRBJ2-3; TRBD2 is a possible D gene (7 bases). The V gene lost 3 bases and the J gene lost 3 bases, with 13 bases spanning the gap. Germline values: CDR1 SGHAT, CDR2 FQNNGV. The CDR3 loop spans 15 amino acids. The CDR3 here is CASSFTGRGTDTQYF. DNA of the CDR3: TGTGCCAGCAGCTTTACAGGGAGGGGTACAGATACGCAGTATTTT.

The chain links TRBV4-1 to TRBJ1-2, with 7 bases identical to TRBD1. CDR3 length: 13 residues. The germline V gene encodes CDR1 MGHRA and CDR2 YSYEKL. With V trimmed by 4 bases and J by 4 bases, 3 bases remained unmatched. The CDR3 loop reads CASSRSGGYGYTF. The CDR3 DNA is TGCGCCAGCAGCCGGTCAGGGGGCTATGGCTACACCTTC.